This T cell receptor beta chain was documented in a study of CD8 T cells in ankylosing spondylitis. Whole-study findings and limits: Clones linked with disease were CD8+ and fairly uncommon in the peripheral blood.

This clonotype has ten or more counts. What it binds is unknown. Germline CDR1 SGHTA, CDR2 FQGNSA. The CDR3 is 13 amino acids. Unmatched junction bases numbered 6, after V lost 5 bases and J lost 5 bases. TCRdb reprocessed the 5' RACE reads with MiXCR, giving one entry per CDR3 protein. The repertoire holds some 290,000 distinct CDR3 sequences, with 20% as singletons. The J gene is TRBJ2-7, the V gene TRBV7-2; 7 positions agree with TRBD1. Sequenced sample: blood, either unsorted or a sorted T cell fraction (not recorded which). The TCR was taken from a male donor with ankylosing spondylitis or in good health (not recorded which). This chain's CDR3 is CASSLYRGNEQYV. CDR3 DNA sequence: TGTGCCAGCAGCCTTTACAGGGGCAACGAGCAGTACGTC.